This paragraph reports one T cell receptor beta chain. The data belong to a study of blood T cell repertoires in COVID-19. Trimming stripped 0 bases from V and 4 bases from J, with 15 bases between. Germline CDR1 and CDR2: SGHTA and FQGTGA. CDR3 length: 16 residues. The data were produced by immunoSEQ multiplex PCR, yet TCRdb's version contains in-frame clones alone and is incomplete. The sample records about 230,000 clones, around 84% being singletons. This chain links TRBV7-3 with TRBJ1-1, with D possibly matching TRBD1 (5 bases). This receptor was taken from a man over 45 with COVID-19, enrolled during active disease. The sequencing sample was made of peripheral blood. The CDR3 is CASSLTPQGIGTEAFF. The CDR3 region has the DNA TGTGCCAGCAGCTTAACTCCCCAGGGCATTGGCACTGAAGCTTTCTTT.